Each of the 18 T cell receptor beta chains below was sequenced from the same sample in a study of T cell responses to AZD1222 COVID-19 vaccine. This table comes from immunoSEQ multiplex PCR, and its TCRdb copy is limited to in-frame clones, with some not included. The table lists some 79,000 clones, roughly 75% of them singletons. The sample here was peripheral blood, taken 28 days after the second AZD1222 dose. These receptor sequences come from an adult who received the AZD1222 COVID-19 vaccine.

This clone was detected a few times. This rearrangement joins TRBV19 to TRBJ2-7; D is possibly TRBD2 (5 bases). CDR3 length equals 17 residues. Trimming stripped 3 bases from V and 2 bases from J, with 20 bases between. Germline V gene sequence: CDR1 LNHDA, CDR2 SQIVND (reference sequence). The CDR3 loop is CASSMIEGSSSPYEQYF. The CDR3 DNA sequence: TGTGCCAGTAGTATGATAGAGGGTTCGTCAAGCCCCTACGAGCAGTACTTC. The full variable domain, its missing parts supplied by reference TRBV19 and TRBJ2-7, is DGGITQSPKYLFRKEGQNVTLSCEQNLNHDAMYWYRQDPGQGLRLIYYSQIVNDFQKGDIAEGYSVSREKKESFPLTVTSAQKNPTAFYLCASSMIEGSSSPYEQYFGPGTRLTVT.

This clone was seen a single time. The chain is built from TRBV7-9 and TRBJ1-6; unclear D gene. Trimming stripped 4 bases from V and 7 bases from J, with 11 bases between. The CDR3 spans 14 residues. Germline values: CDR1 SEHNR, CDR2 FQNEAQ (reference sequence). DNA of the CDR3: TGTGCCAGCAGCTATGGACGGAGAAATTCACCCCTCCACTTT. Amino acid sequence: CASSYGRRNSPLHF.

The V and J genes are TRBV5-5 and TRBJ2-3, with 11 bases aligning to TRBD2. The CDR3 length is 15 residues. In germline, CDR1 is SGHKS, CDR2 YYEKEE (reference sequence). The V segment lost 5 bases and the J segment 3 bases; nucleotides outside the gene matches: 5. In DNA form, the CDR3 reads TGTGCCAGCAGTCTACTAGCGGGGGTAACAGATACGCAGTATTTT. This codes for CASSLLAGVTDTQYF.

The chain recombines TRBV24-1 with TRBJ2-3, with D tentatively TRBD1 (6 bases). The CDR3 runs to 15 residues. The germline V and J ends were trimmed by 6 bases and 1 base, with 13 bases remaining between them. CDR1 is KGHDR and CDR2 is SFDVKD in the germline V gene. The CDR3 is CATSTRHRGTDTQYF. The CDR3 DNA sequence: TGTGCCACCAGTACGAGGCACAGGGGCACAGATACGCAGTATTTT.

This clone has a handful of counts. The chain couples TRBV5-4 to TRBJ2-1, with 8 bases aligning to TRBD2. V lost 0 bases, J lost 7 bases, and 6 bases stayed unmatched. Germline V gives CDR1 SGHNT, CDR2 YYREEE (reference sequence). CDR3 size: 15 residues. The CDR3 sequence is CASSLGGLASNEQFF. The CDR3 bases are TGTGCCAGCAGCTTGGGCGGACTAGCTTCGAATGAGCAGTTCTTC.

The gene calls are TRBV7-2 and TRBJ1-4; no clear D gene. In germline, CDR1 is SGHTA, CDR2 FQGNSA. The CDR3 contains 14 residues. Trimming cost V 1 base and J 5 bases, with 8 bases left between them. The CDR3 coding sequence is TGTGCCAGCAGCTTAGAATCCGGGAATGAAAAACTGTTTTTT. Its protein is CASSLESGNEKLFF.

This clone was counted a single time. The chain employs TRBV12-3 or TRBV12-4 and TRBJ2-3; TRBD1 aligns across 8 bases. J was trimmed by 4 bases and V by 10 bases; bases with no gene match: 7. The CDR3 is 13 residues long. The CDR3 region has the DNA TGTGCCACCCGGACAGGGCAGGCAGATACGCAGTATTTT. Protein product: CATRTGQADTQYF.

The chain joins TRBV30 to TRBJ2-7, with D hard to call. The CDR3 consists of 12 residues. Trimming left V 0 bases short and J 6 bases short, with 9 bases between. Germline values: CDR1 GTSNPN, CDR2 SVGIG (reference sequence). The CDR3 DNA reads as TGTGCCTGGAGTGTATCTGGGCGCGAGCAGTACTTC. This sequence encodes CAWSVSGREQYF.

CDR3: CASSQFSAGSEQYF. The CDR3 DNA reads as TGTGCCAGCAGCCAATTTAGCGCAGGGAGCGAGCAGTACTTC. V and J are TRBV3-1 (or the pseudogene TRBV3-2) and TRBJ2-7, with D possibly being TRBD1 or TRBD2 (5 bases each). In germline, CDR1 is LGHDT, CDR2 YNNKEL (reference sequence). Trimming took off 2 bases at V and 6 bases at J, with 14 bases between the two ends. CDR3 length: 14 amino acids.

Here the CDR3 reads CASGMSGDTQYF. The CDR3 DNA is TGTGCTAGTGGTATGAGTGGGGATACGCAGTATTTT. This chain joins TRBV12-5 and TRBJ2-3; D unclear. The CDR3 covers 12 residues. The germline V gene encodes CDR1 LGHNT and CDR2 FRNRAP. The V end lost 5 bases, the J end lost 6 bases, and 9 bases lay between the germline ends.

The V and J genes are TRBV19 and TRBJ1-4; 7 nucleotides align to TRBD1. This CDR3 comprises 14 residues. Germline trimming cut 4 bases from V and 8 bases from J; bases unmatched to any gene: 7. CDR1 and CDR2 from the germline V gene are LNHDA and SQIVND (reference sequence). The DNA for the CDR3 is TGTGCCAGTAGTACGCACAGGGGCCAAGAAAAACTGTTTTTT. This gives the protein CASSTHRGQEKLFF.

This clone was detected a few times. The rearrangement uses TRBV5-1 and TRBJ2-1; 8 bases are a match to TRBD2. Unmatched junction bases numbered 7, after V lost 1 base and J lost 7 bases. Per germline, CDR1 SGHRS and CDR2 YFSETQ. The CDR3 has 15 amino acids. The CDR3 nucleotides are TGCGCCAGCAGCTTGTCCGGGGGGGCTGTGAATGAGCAGTTCTTC. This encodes CASSLSGGAVNEQFF.

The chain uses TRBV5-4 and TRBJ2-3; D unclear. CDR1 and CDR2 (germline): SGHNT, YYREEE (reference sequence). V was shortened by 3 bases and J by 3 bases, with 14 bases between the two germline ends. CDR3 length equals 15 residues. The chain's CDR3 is CASSSPPDPTDTQYF. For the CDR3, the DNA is TGTGCCAGCAGCTCACCGCCGGACCCAACAGATACGCAGTATTTT.

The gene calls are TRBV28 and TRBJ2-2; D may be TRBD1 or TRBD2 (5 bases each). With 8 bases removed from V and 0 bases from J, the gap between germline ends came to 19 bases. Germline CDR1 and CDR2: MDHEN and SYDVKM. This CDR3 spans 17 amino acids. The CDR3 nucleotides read TGTGCCAGCGGCCTTATGTGGGGACCGGCGAACACCGGGGAGCTGTTTTTT. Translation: CASGLMWGPANTGELFF.

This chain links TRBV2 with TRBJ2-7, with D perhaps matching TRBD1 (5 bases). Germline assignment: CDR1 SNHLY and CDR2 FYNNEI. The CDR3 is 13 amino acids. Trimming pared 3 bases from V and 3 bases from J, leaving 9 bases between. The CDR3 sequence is CASSDWGFYEQYF. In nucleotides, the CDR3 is TGTGCCAGCAGTGACTGGGGCTTCTACGAGCAGTACTTC.

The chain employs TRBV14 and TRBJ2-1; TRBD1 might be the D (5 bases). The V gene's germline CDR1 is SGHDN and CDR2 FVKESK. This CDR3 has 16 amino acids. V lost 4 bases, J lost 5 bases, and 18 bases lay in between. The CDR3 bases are TGTGCCAGCAGCCCAGCACAGGCAGGGTTAGACAATGAGCAGTTCTTC. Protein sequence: CASSPAQAGLDNEQFF.

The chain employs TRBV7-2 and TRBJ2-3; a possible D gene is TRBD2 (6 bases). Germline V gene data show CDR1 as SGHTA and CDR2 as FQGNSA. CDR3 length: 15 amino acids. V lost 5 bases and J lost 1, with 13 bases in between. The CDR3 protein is CASSRGVTGTDTQYF. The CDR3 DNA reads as TGTGCCAGCAGCCGCGGGGTCACAGGCACAGATACGCAGTATTTT.

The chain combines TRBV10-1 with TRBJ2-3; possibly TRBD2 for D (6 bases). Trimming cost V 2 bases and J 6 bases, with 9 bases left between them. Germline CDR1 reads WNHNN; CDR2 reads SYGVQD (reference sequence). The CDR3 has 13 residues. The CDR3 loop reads CASSELAGDTQYF. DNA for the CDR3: TGCGCCAGCAGTGAGCTCGCGGGGGATACGCAGTATTTT.